This is a list of T cell receptor beta chains from one sample in a study of patients and donors after allogeneic stem cell transplantation. TCRdb itself ran the RT-PCR reads through MiXCR, one entry per CDR3 protein. The sample includes some 880,000 distinct CDR3 sequences, about a sixth of them seen just once. Sequencing was carried out using blood, either unsorted or a sorted T cell fraction (not recorded which). These receptors were taken from a human donor who was either an allogeneic HSCT recipient or a stem cell or donor lymphocyte infusion donor (not recorded which). It is not recorded whose cells these are; they may come from a transplant donor. CDR3s include the opening cysteine and the closing phenylalanine or tryptophan. A D gene is named only where the DNA matches it firmly. Size tells how often a clone was seen (once, few, many) or the class of an expanded clone, and some rows leave it out.

TRBD1	few	TRBV6-1	TRBJ1-2	TGTGCCAGCAGACCTCAGGGGGCCGGGTATGGCTACACCTTC	CASRPQGAGYGYTF
.	.	TRBV27	TRBJ1-2	TGTGCCAGCAGTTTGCGGGCAGGGGAGAACTATGGCTACACCTTC	CASSLRAGENYGYTF
.	.	TRBV9	TRBJ1-1	TGTGCCAGCAGCGTCAGGGACACCCGGTACACTGAAGCTTTCTTT	CASSVRDTRYTEAFF
.	few	TRBV4-3	TRBJ2-7	TGCGCCAGCAGCCAAGATCTCACTGACTCCTACGAGCAGTACTTC	CASSQDLTDSYEQYF
.	few	TRBV4-1	TRBJ1-1	TGCGCCAGCAGCCGCCTAGCAGGGGCGGCTTTCTTT	CASSRLAGAAFF
TRBD1	few	TRBV28	TRBJ1-5	TGTGCCAGCAGGTTGGACAGGGGGCGAAGTCAGCCCCAGCATTTT	CASRLDRGRSQPQHF
.	.	TRBV7-6	TRBJ1-1	TGTGCCAGCAGCTTACTGAGGGAGGTCAGTGAAGCTTTCTTT	CASSLLREVSEAFF
TRBD2	few	TRBV20-1	TRBJ2-3	TGCAGTGCCCCCTTTTTGGTAGCGGGGGGTGATACGCAGTATTTT	CSAPFLVAGGDTQYF
TRBD2	.	TRBV10-3	TRBJ2-1	TGTGCCATGAGGACTAGCGGAGTGGGCAATGAGCAGTTCTTC	CAMRTSGVGNEQFF
.	.	TRBV3-1	TRBJ2-1	TGTGCCAGCAGCCAAGTGCGAGGGGTCGAGCAGTTCTTC	CASSQVRGVEQFF
.	.	TRBV27	TRBJ1-2	TGTGCCAGCAGTTCTCAAAATCTTGGGGGCTATGGCTACACCTTC	CASSSQNLGGYGYTF
.	.	TRBV12-3/TRBV12-4	TRBJ2-7	TGTGCCAGCAGTCGAGATGGGCGCTACGAGCAGTACTTC	CASSRDGRYEQYF
.	few	TRBV19	TRBJ2-7	TGTGCCAGTAGTAACAGGGCTCCCTACGAGCAGTACTTC	CASSNRAPYEQYF
.	.	TRBV18	TRBJ2-3	TGTGCCAGCTCACCATTTTCAGCGGGAGATACGCAGTATTTT	CASSPFSAGDTQYF
.	few	TRBV12-3/TRBV12-4	TRBJ1-2	TGTGCCAGCAGTTTCGAGGCGCCATACCTCTATGGCTACACCTTC	CASSFEAPYLYGYTF
TRBD1	.	TRBV7-2	TRBJ1-2	TGTGCCAGCAGCTCGACAGGGATCCTCTATGGCTACACCTTC	CASSSTGILYGYTF
.	.	TRBV3-1	TRBJ1-6	TGTGCCAGCAGCCCTAACGACGGGGATCGGTCACCCCTCCACTTT	CASSPNDGDRSPLHF
TRBD1	.	TRBV20-1	TRBJ2-7	TGCAGTGCCGGGACAGGGGGCATATACGAGCAGTACTTC	CSAGTGGIYEQYF
TRBD1	many	TRBV7-9	TRBJ2-7	TGTGCCAGCAGCCCTGGACAGGTCTACGAGCAGTACTTC	CASSPGQVYEQYF
TRBD2	few	TRBV20-1	TRBJ2-2	TGCAGTGCTAGGGGCTCGGGACTAGCGGGGCTTAACACCGGGGAGCTGTTTTTT	CSARGSGLAGLNTGELFF
.	many	TRBV12-3/TRBV12-4	TRBJ2-1	TGTGCCAGCAGTTTCCGAGACACCACACGTGAGCAGTTCTTC	CASSFRDTTREQFF
TRBD1	.	TRBV7-2	TRBJ2-3	TGTGCCAGCAGCTTAGGGTTATCAGGGGGTCAAGATACGCAGTATTTT	CASSLGLSGGQDTQYF
.	.	TRBV20-1	TRBJ1-3	TGCAGTGCCCGACATACTTCTGGAAACACCATATATTTT	CSARHTSGNTIYF
.	few	TRBV5-1	TRBJ2-2	TGCGCCAGCAGCCGTCGAACCCCTGGGAGCACCGGGGAGCTGTTTTTT	CASSRRTPGSTGELFF
.	many	TRBV29-1	TRBJ2-3	TGCAGCGTTGCTCCGAAAACGATCACAGATACGCAGTATTTT	CSVAPKTITDTQYF
TRBD2	few	TRBV27	TRBJ2-1	TGTGCCAGCAGTTTGCTCCCAGGTAGCGGGTACCCCAATGAGCAGTTCTTC	CASSLLPGSGYPNEQFF
.	few	TRBV4-2	TRBJ2-2	TGTGCCAGCAGCCTCACAAACAGGCCCGCCACACCGAACACCGGGGAGCTGTTTTTT	CASSLTNRPATPNTGELFF
.	few	TRBV7-3	TRBJ2-1	TGTGCCAGCAGCTCCGGGATCAACAATGAGCAGTTCTTC	CASSSGINNEQFF
TRBD1	few	TRBV12-3/TRBV12-4	TRBJ1-2	TGTGCCAGCAGGGGGGGACAGGGGGCAGCAGGAGGCTACACCTTC	CASRGGQGAAGGYTF
TRBD1	many	TRBV12-3/TRBV12-4	TRBJ1-1	TGTGCCAGCAGTTTAGCGGCAGGGACAGGGGGGAACACTGAAGCTTTCTTT	CASSLAAGTGGNTEAFF
.	few	TRBV7-2	TRBJ2-3	TGTGCCAGCACCATGGGGGGAACAGATACGCAGTATTTT	CASTMGGTDTQYF
.	.	TRBV20-1	TRBJ1-1	TGCAGTGCTAGAGGTGGGCAGTACAAATCAAACACTGAAGCTTTCTTT	CSARGGQYKSNTEAFF
TRBD2	.	TRBV20-1	TRBJ2-1	TGCAGTGCCGTAGCGGGGAGCTCCTACAATGAGCAGTTCTTC	CSAVAGSSYNEQFF
.	few	TRBV25-1	TRBJ2-3	TGTGCCAGCAGTGAATATGGGTCTAGCACAGATACGCAGTATTTT	CASSEYGSSTDTQYF
.	few	TRBV10-3	TRBJ2-2	TGTGCCACCCCTTCAGGGGAGGGAAACACCGGGGAGCTGTTTTTT	CATPSGEGNTGELFF
.	.	TRBV6-1	TRBJ2-3	TGTGCCAGCAGTAAACCAGGTACCACAGATACGCAGTATTTT	CASSKPGTTDTQYF
TRBD2	.	TRBV28	TRBJ2-1	TGTGCCAGCAGTTTCAGGGGGGGTCTAGCGGGAACGAATGAGCAGTTCTTC	CASSFRGGLAGTNEQFF
.	few	TRBV5-1	TRBJ2-1	TGCGCCAGCAGCGCTGACGGGGGAAGCAATGAGCAGTTCTTC	CASSADGGSNEQFF
TRBD2	.	TRBV5-1	TRBJ2-1	TGCGCCAGCAGCACGGACTTAGCGGGAGGGAACAATGAGCAGTTCTTC	CASSTDLAGGNNEQFF
TRBD1	many	TRBV12-3/TRBV12-4	TRBJ1-2	TGTGCCAGCAGTCCGACGACAGGGTATGGCTACACCTTC	CASSPTTGYGYTF
.	.	TRBV11-2	TRBJ2-3	TGTGCCAGCAGCTCACGTAGGACCATGGTTGGTCTAGTTGCAGATACGCAGTATTTT	CASSSRRTMVGLVADTQYF
.	few	TRBV6-1	TRBJ2-7	TGTGCCAGCAGGAGACAAGGGGACCCCTCCTACGAGCAGTACTTC	CASRRQGDPSYEQYF
.	.	TRBV12-3/TRBV12-4	TRBJ1-5	TGTGCCAGCAGTTTAGCGCTTTCTCAGCCCCAGCATTTT	CASSLALSQPQHF
TRBD1	few	TRBV5-1	TRBJ2-3	TGCGCCAGCAGGAGGGAGACAGGGGAAAGTACGCAGTATTTT	CASRRETGESTQYF
.	few	TRBV9	TRBJ1-1	TGTGCCAGCAGCTCCGGGGCGCATCGGGACACTGAAGCTTTCTTT	CASSSGAHRDTEAFF
.	.	TRBV4-3	TRBJ2-2	TGCGCCAGCAGCCAACGGTCCGGGAACACCGGGGAGCTGTTTTTT	CASSQRSGNTGELFF